This T cell receptor beta chain was found in a study of long-term antiretroviral therapy in people with HIV. Version v3.0 of the immunoSEQ assay was performed at survey level. Using immunoSEQ multiplex PCR, the repertoire was profiled, and TCRdb retains in-frame clones only, with some absent. Among 25,000 to 30,000 clones listed, about four fifths were seen once. The CDR3 runs 15 residues. Trimming cost V 0 bases and J 3 bases; bases outside gene matches: 1. Germline assignment: CDR1 SGHNT and CDR2 YYREEE (reference sequence). The receptor's source is a man between 18 and 35 years old with HIV. Sample: unsorted PBMCs, taken 0.4 years after starting antiretroviral therapy. This sequence joins TRBV5-4 and TRBJ2-2; the match to TRBD1 covers 8 bases. CDR3 bases: TGTGCCAGCAGCTTGGGACAGGGGTACACCGGGGAGCTGTTTTTT. Residues: CASSLGQGYTGELFF.